The 24 T cell receptor beta chains below all came from one sample that was sequenced in a study of blood T cell repertoires in COVID-19. The assay was immunoSEQ multiplex PCR, and TCRdb's table has in-frame clones only and misses some. The profile shows some 450,000 clones, roughly 90% of them singletons. Sequencing was done on a sample of peripheral blood. The origin of the receptors is a man aged 18 to 30 with COVID-19, enrolled during active disease.

This sequence joins TRBV2 and TRBJ2-2; TRBD1 matches 9 bases. Germline CDR1 is SNHLY and CDR2 is FYNNEI. This CDR3 is 15 amino acids long. Germline trimming cut 4 bases from V and 4 bases from J; bases unmatched to any gene: 4. The CDR3 DNA reads TGTGCCAGCAGTGCGTGGACAGGGGCCACCGGGGAGCTGTTTTTT. Its protein product is CASSAWTGATGELFF.

Here the CDR3 DNA reads TGTGCCAGCAGTTCTGGGACAGCAGATACGCAGTATTTT. This gives the protein CASSSGTADTQYF. The chain is built from TRBV11-3 and TRBJ2-3; the match to TRBD1 covers 7 bases. This CDR3 has 13 amino acids. From germline, CDR1 is SGHNT and CDR2 YENEEA. Germline trimming cut 6 bases from V and 4 bases from J; bases unmatched to any gene: 4.

Turning to this clone: At one end, the junction sequence differs from germline, possibly due to a read error. V usage is TRBV28 and J usage is TRBJ1-2; TRBD1 agrees at 10 bases. Germline assignment: CDR1 MDHEN and CDR2 SYDVKM. This CDR3 spans 18 amino acids. The CDR3 DNA reads TGTGCCGGCAGTCCCAGCCCAGCCCAGGACAGGGGGGACTATGGCTACACCTTC. This gives the protein CAGSPSPAQDRGDYGYTF.

This chain connects TRBV5-4 to TRBJ1-2, with TRBD1 identical over 12 bases. Germline-derived CDR1 and CDR2 are SGHNT and YYREEE (reference sequence). The CDR3 has 16 residues. Trimming cost V 0 bases and J 2 bases; bases outside gene matches: 2. The CDR3 loop is CASSLAGTGGNYGYTF. The CDR3 bases are TGTGCCAGCAGCTTGGCCGGGACAGGGGGCAACTATGGCTACACCTTC. The variable domain in full, completed from reference TRBV5-4 and TRBJ1-2, reads ETGVTQSPTHLIKTRGQQVTLRCSSQSGHNTVSWYQQALGQGPQFIFQYYREEENGRGNFPPRFSGLQFPNYSSELNVNALELDDSALYLCASSLAGTGGNYGYTFGSGTRLTVV.

This chain links TRBV15 with TRBJ1-2; TRBD1 is a possible D gene (6 bases). This CDR3 comprises 14 residues. V was cut by 0 bases and J by 9 bases, with 14 bases left in between. Germline V gene data show CDR1 as LNHNV and CDR2 as YYDKDF (reference sequence). CDR3 protein: CATSRESTGGRYTF. The CDR3 nucleotides are TGTGCCACCAGCAGAGAGTCGACAGGTGGCCGCTACACCTTC.

The V call is TRBV10-1, the J call TRBJ1-6; tentative D call: TRBD1 (6 bases). Trimming removed 7 bases at V and 7 bases at J, with 11 bases between. Germline assignment: CDR1 WNHNN and CDR2 SYGVQD (reference sequence). The CDR3 covers 13 residues. The CDR3 protein is CASKDSRNSPLHF. CDR3 coding DNA: TGCGCCAGCAAGGACAGTAGAAATTCACCCCTCCACTTT.

The chain uses TRBV18 and TRBJ2-7, with D possibly matching TRBD2 (5 bases). With 2 bases removed from V and 7 bases from J, the gap between germline ends came to 21 bases. CDR3 length: 16 residues. Germline lookup yields CDR1 KGHSH and CDR2 LQKENI. The CDR3 protein is CASSPSGVIRDREQYF. CDR3 sequence (DNA): TGTGCCAGCTCACCAAGCGGCGTCATACGGGATAGGGAGCAGTACTTC.

The chain links TRBV19 to TRBJ1-5; perhaps TRBD1 as D (5 bases). V gave up 6 bases and J gave up 5 bases, with 20 bases separating them. The CDR3 is 16 amino acids. The V gene's germline CDR1 is LNHDA and CDR2 SQIVND (reference sequence). Written as DNA, the CDR3 is TGTGCCAGTAGACTTACAGGTTTGGACCCCCATCAGCCCCAGCATTTT. Protein product: CASRLTGLDPHQPQHF.

This clone occurred once. The chain links TRBV3-1 (or the pseudogene TRBV3-2) to TRBJ1-6; 9 bases line up with TRBD1. The J segment lost 8 bases and the V segment lost 2 bases, leaving 4 bases of the junction unmatched. The length of the CDR3 is 15 residues. Germline CDR1 LGHDT, CDR2 YNNKEL (reference sequence). The CDR3 reads CASSQTQGADSPLHF. In DNA form, the CDR3 reads TGTGCCAGCAGCCAAACACAGGGGGCTGATTCACCCCTCCACTTT.

V and J are TRBV6-1 and TRBJ2-1, with 13 bases aligning to TRBD2. Germline values: CDR1 MNHNS, CDR2 SASEGT. Trimming at V came to 4 bases and at J to 4 bases, leaving 1 base not matched to a gene. The CDR3 is made up of 15 amino acids. CDR3 nucleotide sequence: TGTGCCAGCAGTGGACTAGCGGGGGGTTACAATGAGCAGTTCTTC. Its translation: CASSGLAGGYNEQFF.

Only one count was recorded for this clone. This chain connects TRBV13 to TRBJ2-7; a weak D match, TRBD2 (7 bases). V was shortened by 5 bases and J by 2 bases, with 13 bases between the two germline ends. The CDR3 runs to 14 residues. Germline lookup yields CDR1 PRHDT and CDR2 FYEKMQ (reference sequence). In DNA, the CDR3 is TGTGCCAGCAGCGACGCGGGGGCCCCCTACGAGCAGTACTTC. It translates to CASSDAGAPYEQYF.

The chain recombines TRBV7-9 with TRBJ2-7, with 12 bases that match TRBD2. Germline V gives CDR1 SEHNR, CDR2 FQNEAQ (reference sequence). The CDR3 is 14 amino acids. V lost 5 bases and J lost 3; bases outside the gene matches: 2. The CDR3 protein is CASSRLAGDYEQYF. CDR3 nucleotides: TGTGCCAGCAGCCGACTAGCGGGAGACTACGAGCAGTACTTC.

V is TRBV29-1 and J is TRBJ2-1, with 10 nucleotides matching TRBD2. This CDR3 is 14 amino acids long. Germline-derived CDR1 and CDR2 are SQVTM and ANQGSEA. V lost 6 bases, J lost 7 bases, and 9 bases stayed unmatched. The chain's CDR3 is CSVQTSGFLNEQFF. CDR3 in DNA: TGCAGCGTCCAGACTAGCGGGTTCTTGAATGAGCAGTTCTTC.

This sequence joins TRBV5-5 and TRBJ2-5, with D perhaps matching TRBD2 (5 bases). V shed 4 bases and J shed 5 bases, with 21 bases lying between them. The CDR3 consists of 16 residues. CDR1 is SGHKS, CDR2 YYEKEE, per germline (reference sequence). The CDR3 here is CASSHPPGSAQETQYF. DNA of the CDR3: TGTGCCAGCAGCCACCCTCCTGGGAGTGCCCAGGAGACCCAGTACTTC.

This clone was seen once. The chain links TRBV15 to TRBJ2-3; 9 bases are a match to TRBD1. CDR1 LNHNV and CDR2 YYDKDF come from the germline V gene (reference sequence). The junction had 8 bases not matched to a gene; V was cut back by 5 bases and J by 2 bases. CDR3 size: 16 residues. The CDR3 loop reads CATSLGTGSPTDTQYF. CDR3 coding DNA: TGTGCCACCAGCCTTGGGACAGGGTCCCCCACAGATACGCAGTATTTT. Complete variable domain (other parts from reference TRBV15 and TRBJ2-3): DAMVIQNPRYQVTQFGKPVTLSCSQTLNHNVMYWYQQKSSQAPKLLFHYYDKDFNNEADTPDNFQSRRPNTSFCFLDIRSPGLGDTAMYLCATSLGTGSPTDTQYFGPGTRLTVL.

The V and J genes are TRBV18 and TRBJ2-3, with TRBD1 matching over 7 bases. The germline gives CDR1 KGHSH, CDR2 LQKENI. The junction had 4 bases not matched to a gene; V was cut back by 4 bases and J by 0 bases. The CDR3 consists of 15 residues. The DNA for the CDR3 is TGTGCCAGCTCACTTAGACAGGGTAGCACAGATACGCAGTATTTT. Protein: CASSLRQGSTDTQYF.

The CDR3 is CASSYSPQAGNTIYF. CDR3 sequence (DNA): TGTGCCAGCAGTTACTCCCCCCAGGCTGGAAACACCATATATTTT. The chain carries TRBV6-5 and TRBJ1-3; D is ambiguous. The CDR3 totals 15 residues. Germline lookup yields CDR1 MNHEY and CDR2 SVGAGI. Trimming stripped 0 bases from V and 2 bases from J, with 8 bases between.

This chain joins TRBV19 and TRBJ1-6, with 8 bases fitting TRBD1. Trimming at V came to 5 bases and at J to 9 bases, leaving 6 bases not matched to a gene. Germline V gene sequence: CDR1 LNHDA, CDR2 SQIVND (reference sequence). The CDR3 covers 14 residues. The CDR3 DNA follows: TGTGCCAGTAGTCGCGACAGGGGTGGTTCACCCCTCCACTTT. Translated: CASSRDRGGSPLHF.

The chain couples TRBV18 to TRBJ1-2; TRBD1 matches 9 bases. The CDR3 totals 15 residues. Looked up from germline, CDR1 is KGHSH and CDR2 is LQKENI. After removal of 3 bases from V and 5 bases from J, the junction contained 7 bases not matched to a gene. CDR3 protein: CASSPRDRVNYGYTF. The CDR3 region has the DNA TGTGCCAGCTCACCGAGGGACAGGGTGAATTATGGCTACACCTTC.

The CDR3 nucleotides are TGTGCCACCAGTGATTCGGGGGAGGCTAACTATGGCTACACCTTC. It is translated as CATSDSGEANYGYTF. J is TRBJ1-2 and V is TRBV24-1, with D possibly being TRBD1 (5 bases). This CDR3 is 15 amino acids long. Germline assignment: CDR1 KGHDR and CDR2 SFDVKD. Trimming pared 2 bases from V and 0 bases from J, leaving 9 bases between.

The chain uses TRBV3-1 (or the pseudogene TRBV3-2) and TRBJ2-3, with a tentative D call TRBD2 (5 bases). Trimming shortened V by 1 base and J by 9 bases, and 17 bases separated the two germline ends. The CDR3 consists of 15 residues. Germline lookup yields CDR1 LGHDT and CDR2 YNNKEL (reference sequence). This CDR3 reads CASSQAREPTGTQYF. The CDR3 DNA sequence: TGTGCCAGCAGCCAAGCGAGGGAGCCTACGGGCACGCAGTATTTT.

The rearrangement links TRBV19 to TRBJ1-1, with 8 bases that match TRBD1. Germline V gene lookup returns CDR1 LNHDA and CDR2 SQIVND (reference sequence). The junction had 6 bases not matched to a gene; V was cut back by 5 bases and J by 1 base. This CDR3 is 15 amino acids long. The CDR3 here is CASSSGDRPNTEAFF. CDR3 nucleotides: TGTGCCAGTAGTTCGGGGGACAGGCCGAACACTGAAGCTTTCTTT.

The V and J genes are TRBV5-5 and TRBJ2-5; TRBD2 matches at 8 bases. This CDR3 has 16 amino acids. V shed 1 base, J shed 0 bases, and the junction held 5 bases outside the gene matches. Per germline, CDR1 SGHKS and CDR2 YYEKEE (reference sequence). CDR3 sequence: CASSLRAGDYQETQYF. The DNA for the CDR3 is TGTGCCAGCAGCTTGCGAGCGGGGGATTACCAAGAGACCCAGTACTTC.

The rearrangement uses TRBV29-1 and TRBJ2-3; D perhaps matches TRBD2 (10 bases). The CDR3 length is 18 residues. V gave up 0 bases and J gave up 3 bases, with 22 bases separating them. Germline V lookup: CDR1 SQVTM, CDR2 ANQGSEA. CDR3 amino acids: CSVEDWSLAGTGTDTQYF. In nucleotides, the CDR3 is TGCAGCGTTGAAGATTGGTCACTAGCGGGGACAGGGACAGATACGCAGTATTTT.